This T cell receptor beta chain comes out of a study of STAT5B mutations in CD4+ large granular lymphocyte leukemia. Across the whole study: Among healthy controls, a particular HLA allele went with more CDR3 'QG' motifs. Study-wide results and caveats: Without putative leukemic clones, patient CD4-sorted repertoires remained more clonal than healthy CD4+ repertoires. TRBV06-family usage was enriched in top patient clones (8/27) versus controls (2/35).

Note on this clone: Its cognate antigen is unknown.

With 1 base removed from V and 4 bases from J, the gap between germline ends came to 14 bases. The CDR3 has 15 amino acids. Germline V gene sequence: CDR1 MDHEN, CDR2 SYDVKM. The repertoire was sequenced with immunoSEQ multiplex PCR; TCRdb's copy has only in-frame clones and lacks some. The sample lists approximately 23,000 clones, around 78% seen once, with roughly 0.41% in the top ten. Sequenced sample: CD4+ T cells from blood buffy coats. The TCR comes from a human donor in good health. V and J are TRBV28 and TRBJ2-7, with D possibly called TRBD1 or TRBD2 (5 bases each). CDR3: CASSLSREPKYEQYF. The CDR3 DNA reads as TGTGCCAGCAGTTTATCCAGGGAGCCAAAATACGAGCAGTACTTC. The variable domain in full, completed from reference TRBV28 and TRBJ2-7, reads DVKVTQSSRYLVKRTGEKVFLECVQDMDHENMFWYRQDPGLGLRLIYFSYDVKMKEKGDIPEGYSVSREKKERFSLILESASTNQTSMYLCASSLSREPKYEQYFGPGTRLTVT.